This paragraph covers one TCR beta chain sequence. Its specificity is unknown. The record originates from a study of cytomegalovirus exposure and HLA in healthy donors. Notes on the study in general: An assumption of roughly uniform sequencing depth across donors underlay the presence/absence analyses. The study listed approximately 170 cytomegalovirus-associated TCR beta chains. It was in a later analysis that TCR association rates were seen to vary by HLA locus, highest for DRB1 and lowest for HLA-C. A later analysis found most CMV-associated TCR beta chains apparently HLA-restricted.

The study ran its PCR with 60 Vbeta and 13 Jbeta primers. Measured with immunoSEQ multiplex PCR; TCRdb has only the in-frame clones, and not every one. The sample carries 100,000 or so clones, under 85% recorded once. Trimming cost V 6 bases and J 4 bases; bases outside gene matches: 12. Germline CDR1 and CDR2: ENHRY and SYGVKD. The CDR3 spans 16 residues. The material sequenced was PBMCs. This chain links TRBV10-3 with TRBJ1-2; 9 bases line up with TRBD1. This sequence originates from a man aged 40-49 years in good health and CMV-seropositive. The CDR3 sequence is CAIRETGGGGIYGYTF. The CDR3 DNA reads TGTGCCATCAGGGAAACAGGGGGCGGCGGAATCTATGGCTACACCTTC.